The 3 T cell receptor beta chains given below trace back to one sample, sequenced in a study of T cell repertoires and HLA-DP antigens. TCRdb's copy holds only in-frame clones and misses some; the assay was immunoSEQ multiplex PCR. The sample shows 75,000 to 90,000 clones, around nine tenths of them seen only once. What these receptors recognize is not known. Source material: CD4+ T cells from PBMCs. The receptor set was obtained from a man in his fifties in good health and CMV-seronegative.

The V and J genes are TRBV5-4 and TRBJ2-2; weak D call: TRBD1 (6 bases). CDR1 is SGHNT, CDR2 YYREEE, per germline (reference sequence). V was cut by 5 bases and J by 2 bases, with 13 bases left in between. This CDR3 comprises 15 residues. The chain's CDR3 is CASRPGRGNTGELFF. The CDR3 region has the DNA TGTGCCAGCAGGCCGGGCAGGGGAAACACCGGGGAGCTGTTTTTT.

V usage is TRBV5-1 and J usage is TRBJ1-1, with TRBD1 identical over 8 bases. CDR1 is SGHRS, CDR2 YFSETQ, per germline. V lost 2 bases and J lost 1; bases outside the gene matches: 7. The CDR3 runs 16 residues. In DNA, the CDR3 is TGCGCCAGCAGCTTAACAGGGGGGGATCCGAACACTGAAGCTTTCTTT. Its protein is CASSLTGGDPNTEAFF.

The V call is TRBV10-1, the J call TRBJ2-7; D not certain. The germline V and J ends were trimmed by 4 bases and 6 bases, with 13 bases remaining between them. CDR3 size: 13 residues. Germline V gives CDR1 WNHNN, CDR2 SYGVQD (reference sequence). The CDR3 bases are TGCGCCAGCAGTGGACGGGCCAGTGGCGAGCAGTACTTC. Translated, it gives CASSGRASGEQYF.